This entry features one TCR beta chain sequence. V lost 0 bases, J lost 1 base, and 4 bases stayed unmatched. The CDR3 covers 16 residues. The germline V gene encodes CDR1 SGHRS and CDR2 YFSETQ. Assay used: immunoSEQ multiplex PCR; TCRdb lists only in-frame clones, some missing. The sample lists 400,000 or so clones; 70% to 90% were seen once. This record belongs to a study of blood T cell repertoires in COVID-19. Seattle enrolled patients during active infection and tracked them longitudinally. This receptor was taken from a man aged 18 to 30 with COVID-19, enrolled during active disease. V and J are TRBV5-1 and TRBJ2-3, with 8 bases identical to TRBD1. Sequencing was done on a sample of peripheral blood. CDR3 in DNA: TGCGCCAGCAGCTTGGCCACAGGGGGAGGCACAGATACGCAGTATTTT. Its protein is CASSLATGGGTDTQYF.